The clone carrying this TCR beta chain was seen repeatedly, ten times or more. In TCRdb, the 5' RACE reads were re-called with MiXCR into one record per CDR3 protein. Among over 55,000 distinct CDR3 sequences listed, over 7.5% were seen once. Trimming left V 3 bases short and J 7 bases short, with 22 bases between. CDR1 MGHRA and CDR2 YSYEKL come from the germline V gene. The length of the CDR3 is 16 residues. The data originate from a study of early T cells in non-severe SARS-CoV-2 infection. Sequencing input: whole blood. V is TRBV4-1 and J is TRBJ2-7; maybe TRBD2 (5 bases). The TCR sequence derives from an adult who was a healthcare worker with PCR-confirmed SARS-CoV-2 infection or an uninfected control (not recorded which). CDR3 sequence (DNA): TGCGCCAGCAGCCACCAACCGGGCCCCGAGGGTGGAGAGCAGTACTTC. Residues: CASSHQPGPEGGEQYF.